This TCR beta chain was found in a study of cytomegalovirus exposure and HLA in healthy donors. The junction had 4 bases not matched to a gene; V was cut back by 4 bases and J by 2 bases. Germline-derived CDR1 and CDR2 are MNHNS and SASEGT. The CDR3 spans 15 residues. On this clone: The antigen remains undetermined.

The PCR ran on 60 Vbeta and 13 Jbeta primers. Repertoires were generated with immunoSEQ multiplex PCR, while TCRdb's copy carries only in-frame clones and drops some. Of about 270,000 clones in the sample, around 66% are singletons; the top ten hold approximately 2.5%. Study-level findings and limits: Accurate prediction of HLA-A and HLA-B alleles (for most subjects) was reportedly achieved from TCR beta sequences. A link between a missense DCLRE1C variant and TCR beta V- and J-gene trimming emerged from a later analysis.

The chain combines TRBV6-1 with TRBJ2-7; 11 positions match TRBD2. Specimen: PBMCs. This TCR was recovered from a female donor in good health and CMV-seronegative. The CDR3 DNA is TGTGCCAGCAGTGGACTAGCGGGAACCCCCTACGAGCAGTACTTC. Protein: CASSGLAGTPYEQYF.